Following are 29 T cell receptor beta chains from one sample sequenced in a study of CD8+ T cells in alopecia areata. cDNA prepared by RNA extraction and subsequent reverse transcription served as the template for sequencing. Sequencing was performed with immunoSEQ multiplex PCR; in TCRdb, only in-frame clones are kept and a portion is missing. The sample yields 50,000 to 65,000 clones, roughly 50% seen once. Treatment reported: oral pan-JAK inhibitor, 5-10 mg twice daily. The sequences come from CD8+ T cells sorted from blood, collected between weeks 36 and 40, from a patient treated with tofacitinib. All receptors come from a human donor with alopecia areata.

DNA for the CDR3: TGCGCCAGCAGCGCTCAACAGGGTTACGAGCAGTACTTC. Its translation is CASSAQQGYEQYF. V and J are TRBV5-1 and TRBJ2-7; D perhaps matches TRBD1 (6 bases). V lost 4 bases and J lost 4, with 12 bases in between. Germline V gene data show CDR1 as SGHRS and CDR2 as YFSETQ. This CDR3 region has 13 residues.

V is TRBV2 and J is TRBJ1-1; TRBD1 might be the D (5 bases). The CDR3 runs to 14 residues. Per the germline V gene, CDR1 is SNHLY and CDR2 is FYNNEI. Trimming left V 7 bases short and J 4 bases short, with 16 bases between. CDR3 nucleotide sequence: TGTGCCAGCACCTCAAGGGGCGAGGCCACTGAAGCTTTCTTT. Protein: CASTSRGEATEAFF.

The DNA of the CDR3 is TGTGCCAGCAGCTTAGGAGGGGGCCAGGGAACTGAAGCTTTCTTT. Protein product: CASSLGGGQGTEAFF. The genes are TRBV7-6 and TRBJ1-1, with 7 nucleotides matching TRBD1. J was trimmed by 5 bases and V by 1 base; bases with no gene match: 7. CDR1 and CDR2 from the germline V gene are SGHVS and FNYEAQ. The CDR3 has 15 amino acids.

The sample holds one count of this clone. The chain employs TRBV6-1 and TRBJ2-2; TRBD1 might be the D (5 bases). The V end lost 0 bases, the J end lost 6 bases, and 11 bases lay between the germline ends. The CDR3 has 15 residues. Germline values: CDR1 MNHNS, CDR2 SASEGT. The CDR3 nucleotides are TGTGCCAGCAGTGAAGCGGCAGGGCACGCCGGGGAGCTGTTTTTT. Its translation is CASSEAAGHAGELFF.

The chain links TRBV29-1 to TRBJ2-1; no definite D call. The V end lost 4 bases, the J end lost 10 bases, and 14 bases lay between the germline ends. The germline CDR1 and CDR2 sequences are SQVTM and ANQGSEA. This CDR3 is 12 amino acids long. CDR3 loop: CSVVSPGREQFF. As DNA, the CDR3 is TGCAGCGTTGTGAGCCCAGGCCGCGAGCAGTTCTTC.

This clone was detected a few times. This sequence joins TRBV7-3 and TRBJ1-1, with 7 bases lining up with TRBD1. Losses at the gene ends were 4 bases for V and 5 bases for J; bases not matched to a gene: 4. Germline V gene data show CDR1 as SGHTA and CDR2 as FQGTGA. This CDR3 has 13 residues. CDR3 in DNA: TGTGCCAGCAGCTCAGACAGGGCTACTGAAGCTTTCTTT. Translated: CASSSDRATEAFF.

The chain employs TRBV27 and TRBJ2-4, with D tentatively TRBD2 (5 bases). The germline CDR1 and CDR2 sequences are MNHEY and SMNVEV (reference sequence). CDR3 size: 16 residues. Trimming stripped 10 bases from V and 0 bases from J, with 19 bases between. CDR3 amino acids: CATSNRGNLAKNIQYF. The CDR3 nucleotides are TGTGCCACAAGCAACCGGGGTAATCTAGCCAAAAACATTCAGTACTTC.

This clone was counted between two and nine times. J is TRBJ1-4 and V is TRBV27; possibly TRBD1 for D (6 bases). The CDR3 extends over 14 amino acids. V was trimmed by 5 bases and J by 6 bases, leaving 13 bases between them. CDR1 is MNHEY, CDR2 SMNVEV, per germline (reference sequence). CDR3 DNA: TGTGCCAGCAGTCCCCGGGGGGCTCATGAAAAACTGTTTTTT. Its translation is CASSPRGAHEKLFF.

V gene TRBV7-6 combines with J gene TRBJ1-1; the match to TRBD1 covers 7 bases. Germline CDR1 SGHVS, CDR2 FNYEAQ. This CDR3 region has 14 residues. V lost 4 bases to trimming and J lost 4 bases; unmatched junction nucleotides: 6. This CDR3 is CASSSGQLFTEAFF. Here the CDR3 DNA reads TGTGCCAGCAGCTCGGGACAGCTTTTCACTGAAGCTTTCTTT. The entire variable domain, with the rest obtained from reference TRBV7-6 and TRBJ1-1, is as follows: GAGVSQSPRYKVTKRGQDVALRCDPISGHVSLYWYRQALGQGPEFLTYFNYEAQQDKSGLPNDRFSAERPEGSISTLTIQRTEQRDSAMYRCASSSGQLFTEAFFGQGTRLTVV.

The chain links TRBV7-9 to TRBJ2-2, with a tentative D call TRBD1 (6 bases). Germline V gene lookup returns CDR1 SEHNR and CDR2 FQNEAQ (reference sequence). Trimming pared 5 bases from V and 6 bases from J, leaving 13 bases between. The CDR3 totals 14 residues. In nucleotides, the CDR3 is TGTGCCAGCAGCAATTACAGGGCGTCCGGGGAGCTGTTTTTT. It yields the protein CASSNYRASGELFF.

This clone was detected many times. This rearrangement joins TRBV7-9 to TRBJ2-7, with 7 bases identical to TRBD2. After removal of 8 bases from V and 7 bases from J, the junction contained 5 bases not matched to a gene. There are 11 residues in the CDR3. CDR1 is SEHNR, CDR2 FQNEAQ, per germline (reference sequence). The CDR3 sequence is CASQRDAEQYF. The DNA of the CDR3 is TGTGCCAGCCAGCGGGACGCTGAGCAGTACTTC.

The V call is TRBV9, the J call TRBJ2-1, with D perhaps assigned TRBD1 or TRBD2 (5 bases each). Germline CDR1 and CDR2: SGDLS and YYNGEE. The V end was cut by 4 bases, the J end by 7 bases, with 18 bases between. This CDR3 spans 15 amino acids. CDR3 residues: CASSFHGAPGNEQFF. The CDR3 DNA is TGTGCCAGCAGCTTTCACGGGGCGCCGGGGAATGAGCAGTTCTTC.

The chain couples TRBV5-1 to TRBJ2-7; the D is unclear. Trimming removed 0 bases from V and 3 bases from J, with 7 bases in between. Germline CDR1 reads SGHRS; CDR2 reads YFSETQ. The length of the CDR3 is 13 residues. The CDR3 here is CASSLATGYEQYF. In DNA, the CDR3 is TGCGCCAGCAGCTTGGCTACGGGCTACGAGCAGTACTTC.

This sequence joins TRBV11-2 and TRBJ2-3; D unresolved. The germline gives CDR1 SGHAT, CDR2 FQNNGV. The CDR3 sequence is 15 residues long. Trimming took 3 bases from V and 5 from J, leaving 15 bases between them. For the CDR3, the DNA is TGTGCCAGCAGCTTCGACGAACACCCACGAGATACGCAGTATTTT. Its translation: CASSFDEHPRDTQYF.

The chain has TRBV4-3 and TRBJ2-7; D gene unclear. The CDR3 is made up of 17 amino acids. From germline, CDR1 is LGHNA and CDR2 YSLEER. V lost 0 bases and J 3 bases, leaving 18 bases between the germline ends. The CDR3 reads CASSQEAGSLRLYEQYF. The DNA for the CDR3 is TGCGCCAGCAGCCAAGAAGCCGGGTCCCTCAGACTCTACGAGCAGTACTTC.

The genes are TRBV7-9 and TRBJ2-7, with no clear D. V lost 6 bases and J lost 6, with 9 bases in between. Germline CDR1 reads SEHNR; CDR2 reads FQNEAQ (reference sequence). There are 11 residues in the CDR3. The CDR3 DNA sequence: TGTGCCAGCAGTGCGAACGGCGAGCAGTACTTC. Its translation: CASSANGEQYF.

The rearrangement uses TRBV7-9 and TRBJ2-1; the match to TRBD2 covers 7 bases. Germline trimming cut 5 bases from V and 0 bases from J; bases unmatched to any gene: 4. From germline, CDR1 is SEHNR and CDR2 FQNEAQ (reference sequence). CDR3 length: 15 residues. The CDR3 sequence is CASSPREGSYNEQFF. As DNA, the CDR3 is TGTGCCAGCAGCCCCAGGGAGGGCTCCTACAATGAGCAGTTCTTC.

V gene TRBV9 combines with J gene TRBJ2-5; tentatively, D is TRBD2 (5 bases). With 4 bases removed from V and 1 base from J, the gap between germline ends came to 14 bases. This CDR3 region has 15 residues. Germline CDR1 reads SGDLS; CDR2 reads YYNGEE. The CDR3 sequence is CASSPEAGGQETQYF. CDR3 nucleotides: TGTGCCAGCAGCCCCGAGGCGGGCGGCCAAGAGACCCAGTACTTC.

The J gene is TRBJ1-1, the V gene TRBV27; no definite D call. CDR1 is MNHEY and CDR2 is SMNVEV in the germline V gene (reference sequence). This CDR3 spans 15 amino acids. With 1 base removed from V and 3 bases from J, the gap between germline ends came to 12 bases. CDR3 nucleotide sequence: TGTGCCAGCAGTTTATACCGGGAAGGCGACACTGAAGCTTTCTTT. Amino acids: CASSLYREGDTEAFF.

The chain employs TRBV28 and TRBJ2-7; 11 nucleotides align to TRBD1. The J segment lost 1 base and the V segment lost 7 bases, leaving 18 bases of the junction unmatched. Germline-derived CDR1 and CDR2 are MDHEN and SYDVKM. This CDR3 contains 19 residues. The CDR3 region has the DNA TGTGCCAGCACCCTAACGGGACAGGGGGACCCTACGGATTCCTACGAGCAGTACTTC. Residues: CASTLTGQGDPTDSYEQYF.

The J gene is TRBJ2-1, the V gene TRBV4-1, with a possible D match to TRBD2 (6 bases). The germline gives CDR1 MGHRA, CDR2 YSYEKL. There are 16 residues in the CDR3. Trimming shortened V by 0 bases and J by 4 bases, and 13 bases separated the two germline ends. The CDR3 loop is CASSQETAGKYNEQFF. CDR3 sequence (DNA): TGCGCCAGCAGCCAAGAGACGGCGGGAAAATACAATGAGCAGTTCTTC.

The gene calls are TRBV25-1 and TRBJ2-5; D may be TRBD1 (6 bases). Trimming cost V 4 bases and J 0 bases, with 21 bases left between them. CDR3 length: 18 amino acids. Germline V gene data show CDR1 as MGHDK and CDR2 as SYGVNS. The CDR3 DNA reads TGTGCCAGCAGTGTGAATCCAGGGGCGAAAGTTTACCAAGAGACCCAGTACTTC. As protein: CASSVNPGAKVYQETQYF. The entire variable domain, with the rest obtained from reference TRBV25-1 and TRBJ2-5, is as follows: EADIYQTPRYLVIGTGKKITLECSQTMGHDKMYWYQQDPGMELHLIHYSYGVNSTEKGDLSSESTVSRIRTEHFPLTLESARPSHTSQYLCASSVNPGAKVYQETQYFGPGTRLLVL.

This chain links TRBV7-3 with TRBJ2-7, with a tentative D call TRBD1 (6 bases). There are 17 residues in the CDR3. V was clipped by 1 base and J by 5 bases, with 21 bases between them. The germline V gene has CDR1 SGHTA and CDR2 FQGTGA. The CDR3 DNA reads TGTGCCAGCAGCTTAATCCCACTCTGGCAGGGGTACAACGAGCAGTACTTC. It codes for CASSLIPLWQGYNEQYF.

This clone showed up just a few times. CDR3 sequence: CASSLWAPDGYTF. CDR3 DNA: TGCGCCAGCAGCTTGTGGGCACCGGATGGCTACACCTTC. The rearrangement links TRBV5-1 to TRBJ1-2; D is unresolved. CDR1 is SGHRS, CDR2 YFSETQ, per germline. The V end was cut by 1 base, the J end by 6 bases, with 10 bases between. The CDR3 is 13 amino acids.

This chain connects TRBV25-1 to TRBJ2-7, with 9 bases that match TRBD2. The germline gives CDR1 MGHDK, CDR2 SYGVNS. Losses at the gene ends were 6 bases for V and 3 bases for J; bases not matched to a gene: 6. The CDR3 sequence is 14 residues long. In DNA, the CDR3 is TGTGCCAGCAGCCCGACTAGCGGCCTCTACGAGCAGTACTTC. Translated, it gives CASSPTSGLYEQYF.

This clone was counted only a few times. The chain carries TRBV29-1 and TRBJ1-1; tentatively, D is TRBD1 (5 bases). CDR1 and CDR2 from the germline V gene are SQVTM and ANQGSEA. Trimming cost V 1 base and J 4 bases, with 13 bases left between them. This CDR3 contains 14 residues. The CDR3 region is CSVEVSGFPTEAFF. Written as DNA, the CDR3 is TGCAGCGTTGAAGTTTCAGGGTTCCCCACTGAAGCTTTCTTT. Complete variable domain (other parts from reference TRBV29-1 and TRBJ1-1): SAVISQKPSRDICQRGTSLTIQCQVDSQVTMMFWYRQQPGQSLTLIATANQGSEATYESGFVIDKFPISRPNLTFSTLTVSNMSPEDSSIYLCSVEVSGFPTEAFFGQGTRLTVV.

The chain carries TRBV15 and TRBJ2-7, with 7 nucleotides matching TRBD2. Trimming cost V 1 base and J 5 bases; bases outside gene matches: 23. The germline V gene has CDR1 LNHNV and CDR2 YYDKDF (reference sequence). The CDR3 covers 20 residues. The CDR3 reads CATSRAPTGPGRGDYDEQYF. Written as DNA, the CDR3 is TGTGCCACCAGCAGAGCTCCGACGGGCCCGGGGAGGGGTGATTACGACGAGCAGTACTTC.

J is TRBJ2-1 and V is TRBV30, with TRBD2 as a possible D gene (5 bases). Between the trimmed V and J ends, which lost 4 bases and 6 bases, there was a span of 16 bases. Germline loops: CDR1 GTSNPN, CDR2 SVGIG (reference sequence). This CDR3 contains 14 residues. For the CDR3, the DNA is TGTGCCTGGACTGGACCCTTAGGAGGCAATGAGCAGTTCTTC. Protein sequence: CAWTGPLGGNEQFF.

Here the CDR3 reads CSGSTDTQYF. As DNA, the CDR3 is TGCAGCGGCAGCACAGATACGCAGTATTTT. The chain has TRBV29-1 and TRBJ2-3; D is unclear. The CDR3 covers 10 residues. V lost 7 bases to trimming and J lost 0 bases, with 2 bases between them. The germline V gene has CDR1 SQVTM and CDR2 ANQGSEA.